The 20 T cell receptor beta chains reported below all come from one sample, sequenced in a study of T cell repertoires in cytomegalovirus infection. TCRdb used MiXCR to reprocess the reads, holding one entry per CDR3 protein. The profile shows roughly 100,000 distinct CDR3 sequences, about 17% of them singletons. The sequenced material came from PBMCs. These TCRs come from a human donor in good health (CMV status not recorded). Some clones in this sample may be carry-over from other donors' samples.

Of note for this clonotype: Germline is not matched at one junction end, which may reflect a read error. The rearrangement uses TRBV7-2 and TRBJ2-1; D not certain. Germline lookup yields CDR1 SGHTA and CDR2 FQGNSA. This CDR3 region has 13 residues. CDR3 bases: TGTGCCAGCAGCTTAGGTCCGTCCAATAAGCAGTTTTTC. Encoded protein: CASSLGPSNKQFF.

This clonotype was counted a few times. The gene calls are TRBV20-1 and TRBJ2-3; a weak D match, TRBD1 (5 bases). CDR3 length equals 13 residues. Germline values: CDR1 DFQATT, CDR2 SNEGSKA (reference sequence). Trimming took 1 base from V and 3 from J, leaving 8 bases between them. This chain's CDR3 is CSARGAGTDTQYF. The DNA for the CDR3 is TGCAGTGCTAGAGGGGCAGGGACAGATACGCAGTATTTT.

This clonotype was detected a few times. The chain combines TRBV10-3 with TRBJ2-7, with D unclear. CDR1 ENHRY and CDR2 SYGVKD come from the germline V gene. Trimming took off 1 base at V and 3 bases at J, with 13 bases between the two ends. CDR3 length: 15 residues. In DNA form, the CDR3 reads TGTGCCATCAGTGAGTACGGACGGCCTTACTACGAGCAGTACTTC. Translation: CAISEYGRPYYEQYF.

Ten or more counts support this clonotype. This chain uses TRBV28 with TRBJ1-2; D call uncertain. The germline V gene encodes CDR1 MDHEN and CDR2 SYDVKM. This CDR3 has 12 amino acids. Trimming removed 7 bases from V and 8 bases from J, with 14 bases in between. The CDR3 DNA follows: TGTGCCAGCACCAACGGGGATTGGGGCTACACCTTC. This gives the protein CASTNGDWGYTF.

This clonotype has at least ten counts. The rearrangement uses TRBV6-2 or TRBV6-3 and TRBJ1-1; the match to TRBD1 covers 7 bases. CDR3 length: 15 amino acids. Germline CDR1 MNHEY, CDR2 SVGEGT. With 7 bases clipped from V and 2 bases from J, the junction kept 10 bases outside the gene matches. The CDR3 DNA reads as TGTGCCAGCATCGACAGGGAGGGTGGAAACACTGAAGCTTTCTTT. It translates to CASIDREGGNTEAFF.

This clonotype was recorded many times. V and J are TRBV7-6 and TRBJ2-1; D possibly corresponds to TRBD2 (6 bases). Germline CDR1 reads SGHVS; CDR2 reads FNYEAQ. The CDR3 spans 15 residues. Deletions cut 4 bases from V and 2 bases from J, with 12 bases between. The CDR3 spells CASSSGTPAYNEQFF. The DNA of the CDR3 is TGTGCCAGCAGCTCCGGGACTCCTGCCTACAATGAGCAGTTCTTC. Variable domain in full (rest from reference TRBV7-6 and TRBJ2-1): GAGVSQSPRYKVTKRGQDVALRCDPISGHVSLYWYRQALGQGPEFLTYFNYEAQQDKSGLPNDRFSAERPEGSISTLTIQRTEQRDSAMYRCASSSGTPAYNEQFFGPGTRLTVL.

In this sample, this clonotype turned up many times. J is TRBJ1-1 and V is TRBV27, with a tentative D call TRBD1 (5 bases). There are 15 residues in the CDR3. Germline V gene data show CDR1 as MNHEY and CDR2 as SMNVEV (reference sequence). V shed 5 bases and J shed 1 base, with 14 bases lying between them. The CDR3 region has the DNA TGTGCCAGCAGTGCCCACACGGGGCGGAACACTGAAGCTTTCTTT. Translating it yields CASSAHTGRNTEAFF.

This clonotype was picked up one time. This chain joins TRBV7-6 and TRBJ2-2; D not resolved. This CDR3 is 16 amino acids long. Germline V gene data show CDR1 as SGHVS and CDR2 as FNYEAQ. Trimming shortened V by 5 bases and J by 4 bases, and 17 bases separated the two germline ends. The CDR3 here is CASSRPTSQLTGELFF. The CDR3 bases are TGTGCCAGCAGCCGCCCGACAAGCCAACTCACCGGGGAGCTGTTTTTT.

This clonotype was picked up a small number of times. This rearrangement joins TRBV5-1 to TRBJ1-2; D is undetermined. This CDR3 is built from 15 residues. Looked up from germline, CDR1 is SGHRS and CDR2 is YFSETQ. V was cut by 2 bases and J by 6 bases, with 17 bases left in between. The CDR3 protein is CASSFYPSSGDGYTF. CDR3 nucleotides: TGCGCCAGCAGCTTTTATCCTTCCTCGGGTGATGGCTACACCTTC.

Comment on this clonotype: A much larger clone lies one base from this, so it may be a read error. The CDR3 does not close with the conserved phenylalanine or tryptophan, likely indicating a read error. The chain uses TRBV6-4 and TRBJ1-1; D remains ambiguous. Germline V gene sequence: CDR1 MRHNA, CDR2 SNTAGT. The ends were cut back, 0 bases at V and 6 bases at J, with 14 bases in the middle. The CDR3 is made up of 15 amino acids. Here the CDR3 reads CASSDSERQVAEAFL. CDR3 DNA: TGTGCCAGCAGTGACTCTGAAAGACAAGTGGCTGAAGCTTTCCTT.

J is TRBJ1-5 and V is TRBV7-8, with D possibly matching TRBD1 (5 bases). Germline V gene data show CDR1 as SGHVS and CDR2 as FQNEAQ. The CDR3 runs 16 residues. Deletions cut 5 bases from V and 5 bases from J, with 19 bases between. This CDR3 reads CASSVLVSKGYQPQHF. The DNA of the CDR3 is TGTGCCAGCAGCGTACTAGTCTCGAAGGGGTATCAGCCCCAGCATTTT.

This clonotype has only a few counts. V and J are TRBV6-6 and TRBJ1-5; D unresolved. This CDR3 is built from 14 residues. V was clipped by 0 bases and J by 4 bases, with 7 bases between them. CDR1 is MNHNY, CDR2 SVGAGI, per germline (reference sequence). The CDR3 DNA follows: TGTGCCAGCAGTTACTCGGAGTATAATCAGCCCCAGCATTTT. Translation gives CASSYSEYNQPQHF.

This chain joins TRBV28 and TRBJ1-1, with TRBD1 as a possible D gene (5 bases). Germline CDR1 MDHEN, CDR2 SYDVKM. Trimming shortened V by 2 bases and J by 0 bases, and 7 bases separated the two germline ends. There are 14 residues in the CDR3. CDR3 region: CASSLKGMNTEAFF. The CDR3 bases are TGTGCCAGCAGTTTAAAGGGGATGAACACTGAAGCTTTCTTT. The full variable domain, in which reference TRBV28 and TRBJ1-1 provide the parts outside the CDR3, is DVKVTQSSRYLVKRTGEKVFLECVQDMDHENMFWYRQDPGLGLRLIYFSYDVKMKEKGDIPEGYSVSREKKERFSLILESASTNQTSMYLCASSLKGMNTEAFFGQGTRLTVV.

This clonotype was observed at least ten times. This chain uses TRBV20-1 with TRBJ2-7; 10 bases line up with TRBD2. The ends lost 4 bases at V and 5 bases at J; junction bases unmatched: 8. CDR1 DFQATT and CDR2 SNEGSKA come from the germline V gene (reference sequence). This CDR3 region has 14 residues. CDR3 residues: CSAIGPGTSDEQYF. The DNA of the CDR3 is TGCAGTGCTATCGGACCCGGGACTAGCGACGAGCAGTACTTC.

This clonotype appeared many times. The V call is TRBV29-1, the J call TRBJ2-7; either TRBD1 or TRBD2 may fit D (6 bases each). Per the germline V gene, CDR1 is SQVTM and CDR2 is ANQGSEA. This CDR3 contains 16 residues. V was clipped by 2 bases and J by 3 bases, with 20 bases between them. Written as DNA, the CDR3 is TGCAGCGTTGAACGCCCGGGGGCCACAGGGAACTACGAGCAGTACTTC. As protein: CSVERPGATGNYEQYF.

This clonotype appeared many times. The rearrangement links TRBV7-9 to TRBJ2-7; D unresolved. Germline V CDR1 and CDR2: SEHNR, FQNEAQ (reference sequence). The V end lost 1 base, the J end lost 3 bases, and 1 base lay between the germline ends. The CDR3 extends over 11 amino acids. CDR3 protein: CASSLDYEQYF. The CDR3 nucleotides are TGTGCCAGCAGCTTAGACTACGAGCAGTACTTC.

The table lists this clonotype with a few counts. The chain joins TRBV20-1 to TRBJ2-1; tentatively, D is TRBD2 (6 bases). Looked up from germline, CDR1 is DFQATT and CDR2 is SNEGSKA (reference sequence). Trimming stripped 3 bases from V and 0 bases from J, with 12 bases between. The length of the CDR3 is 15 residues. CDR3 DNA sequence: TGCAGTGCTAGCGGGGGAACCCCCTCCTACAATGAGCAGTTCTTC. Amino acids: CSASGGTPSYNEQFF.

This clonotype was seen a few times. Written as DNA, the CDR3 is TGCAGTGCTAGAGTCGGGCTCACAGATACGCAGTATTTT. Translated: CSARVGLTDTQYF. This chain uses TRBV20-1 with TRBJ2-3, with D hard to call. The V and J ends lost 1 base and 2 bases respectively, with 7 bases between them. There are 13 residues in the CDR3. CDR1 is DFQATT and CDR2 is SNEGSKA in the germline V gene (reference sequence).

V usage is TRBV5-1 and J usage is TRBJ1-1; D not certain. Trimming pared 0 bases from V and 0 bases from J, leaving 12 bases between. The CDR3 length is 16 residues. Germline assignment: CDR1 SGHRS and CDR2 YFSETQ. The CDR3 spells CASSLEGSTLNTEAFF. The CDR3 DNA follows: TGCGCCAGCAGCTTGGAAGGGTCTACCTTGAACACTGAAGCTTTCTTT. Together with reference TRBV5-1 and TRBJ1-1, the CDR3 gives the full variable domain: KAGVTQTPRYLIKTRGQQVTLSCSPISGHRSVSWYQQTPGQGLQFLFEYFSETQRNKGNFPGRFSGRQFSNSRSEMNVSTLELGDSALYLCASSLEGSTLNTEAFFGQGTRLTVV.

In its sample, this clonotype was seen many times. This sequence joins TRBV7-2 and TRBJ1-2, with TRBD1 identical over 8 bases. Trimming took 1 base from V and 5 from J; bases not matched to a gene: 3. Germline CDR1 reads SGHTA; CDR2 reads FQGNSA. The CDR3 has 14 amino acids. The CDR3 reads CASSLEDRVYGYTF. The CDR3 nucleotides are TGTGCCAGCAGCTTAGAGGACAGGGTGTATGGCTACACCTTC.